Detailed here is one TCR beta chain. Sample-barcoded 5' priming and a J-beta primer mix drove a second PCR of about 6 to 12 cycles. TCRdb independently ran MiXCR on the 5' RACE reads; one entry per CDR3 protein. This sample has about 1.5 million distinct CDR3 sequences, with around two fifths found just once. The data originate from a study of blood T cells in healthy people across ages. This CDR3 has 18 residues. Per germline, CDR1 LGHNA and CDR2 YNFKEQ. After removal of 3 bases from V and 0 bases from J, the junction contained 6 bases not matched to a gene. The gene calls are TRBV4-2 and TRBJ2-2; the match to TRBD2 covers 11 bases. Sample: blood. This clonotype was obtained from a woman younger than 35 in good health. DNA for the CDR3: TGTGCCAGCAGCCACCCGGGACTAGCGGATACGAACACCGGGGAGCTGTTTTTT. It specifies CASSHPGLADTNTGELFF.